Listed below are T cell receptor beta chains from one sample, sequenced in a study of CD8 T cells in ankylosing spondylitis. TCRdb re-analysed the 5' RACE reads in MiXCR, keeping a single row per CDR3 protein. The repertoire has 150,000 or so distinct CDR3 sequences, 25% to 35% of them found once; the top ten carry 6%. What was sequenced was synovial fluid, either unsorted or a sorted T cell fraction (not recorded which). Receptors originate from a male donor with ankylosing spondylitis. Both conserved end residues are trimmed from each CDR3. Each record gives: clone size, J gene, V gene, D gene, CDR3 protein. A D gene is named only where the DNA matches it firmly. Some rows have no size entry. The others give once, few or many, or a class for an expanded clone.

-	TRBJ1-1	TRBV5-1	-	ASSLIGHMNTEAF
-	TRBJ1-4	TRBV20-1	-	SARDNSRGPGEKLF
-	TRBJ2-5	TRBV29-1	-	SVPPGQLGGETQY
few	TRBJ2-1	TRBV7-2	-	ASSSWGQQF
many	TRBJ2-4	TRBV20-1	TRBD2	SASCSGGAWEFIQY
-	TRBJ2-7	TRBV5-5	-	ASSLERARDHEQY
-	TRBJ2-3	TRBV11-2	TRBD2	ASSLLTSGSRTGTDTQY
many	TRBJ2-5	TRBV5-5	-	ASSLGLASELQETQY
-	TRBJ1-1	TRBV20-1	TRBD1	SARVLQGIVSTAF
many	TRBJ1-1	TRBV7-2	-	ASSLLTGSNTEAF
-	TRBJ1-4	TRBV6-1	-	ASRRTRDNEKLF
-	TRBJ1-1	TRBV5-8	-	ASSVGTRMNTEAF
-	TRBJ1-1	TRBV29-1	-	SAAGMGMNTEAF
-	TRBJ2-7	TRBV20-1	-	SARALGGSTGYEQY
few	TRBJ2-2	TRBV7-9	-	ASSSDRNTGELF
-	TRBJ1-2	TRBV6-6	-	ASRQGGGYGYT
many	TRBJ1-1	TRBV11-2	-	ASSPPRGMNTEAF
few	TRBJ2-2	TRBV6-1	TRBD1	ASRSGQGITGELF
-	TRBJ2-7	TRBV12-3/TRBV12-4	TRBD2	ASSPGLAGQVESYEQY
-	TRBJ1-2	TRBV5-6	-	ASSFMGSYGYT
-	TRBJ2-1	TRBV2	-	ASSDFTYNEQF
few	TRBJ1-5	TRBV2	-	ASSEVGGMGQPQH
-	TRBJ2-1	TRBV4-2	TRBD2	ASSQDPSGGYSSYNEQF
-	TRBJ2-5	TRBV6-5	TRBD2	ASSYTGTGGAQETQY
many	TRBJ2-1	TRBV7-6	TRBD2	ASSLPSGSYNEQF
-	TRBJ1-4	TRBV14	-	ASRGAKDNEKLF
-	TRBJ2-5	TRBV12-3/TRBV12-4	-	ASSFPDSQETQY
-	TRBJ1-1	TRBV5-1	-	ASSPLGQNTEAF
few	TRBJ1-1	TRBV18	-	ASSLYGSGSTEAF
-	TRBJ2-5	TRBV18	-	ASSPAIETLEETQY
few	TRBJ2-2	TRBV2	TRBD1	ASRGDRGPSGELF
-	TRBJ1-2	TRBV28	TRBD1	ASSSGGVNYGYT
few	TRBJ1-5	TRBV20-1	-	SASEQPNQPQH
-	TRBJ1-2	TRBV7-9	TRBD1	ASSQPEGQGDYGYT
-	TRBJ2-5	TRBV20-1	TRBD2	SALRRAGEETQY
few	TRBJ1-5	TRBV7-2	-	ASSLGGQVNQPQH
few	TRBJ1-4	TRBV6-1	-	ASSEDLRTKLF
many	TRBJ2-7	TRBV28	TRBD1	ASSSSGTGRYEQY
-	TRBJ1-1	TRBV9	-	ASSSQTANTEAF
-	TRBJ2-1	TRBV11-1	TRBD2	ASSHTDPGLAGYNEQF